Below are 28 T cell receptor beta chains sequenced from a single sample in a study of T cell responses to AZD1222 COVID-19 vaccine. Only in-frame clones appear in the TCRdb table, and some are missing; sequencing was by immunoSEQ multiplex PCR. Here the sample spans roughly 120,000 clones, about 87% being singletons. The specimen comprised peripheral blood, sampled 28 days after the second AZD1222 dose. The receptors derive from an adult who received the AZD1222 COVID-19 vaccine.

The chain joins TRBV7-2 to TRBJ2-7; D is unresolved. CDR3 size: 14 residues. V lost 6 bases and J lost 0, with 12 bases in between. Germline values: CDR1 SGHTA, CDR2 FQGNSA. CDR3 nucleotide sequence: TGTGCCAGCAGTCAGGACCCGAGCTCCTACGAGCAGTACTTC. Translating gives CASSQDPSSYEQYF.

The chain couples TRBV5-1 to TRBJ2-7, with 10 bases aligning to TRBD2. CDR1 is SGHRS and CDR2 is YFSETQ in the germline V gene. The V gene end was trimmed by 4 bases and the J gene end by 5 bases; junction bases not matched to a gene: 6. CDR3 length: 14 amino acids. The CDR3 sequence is CASSLLAGDHEQYF. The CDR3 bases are TGCGCCAGCAGCCTTCTAGCGGGGGACCACGAGCAGTACTTC.

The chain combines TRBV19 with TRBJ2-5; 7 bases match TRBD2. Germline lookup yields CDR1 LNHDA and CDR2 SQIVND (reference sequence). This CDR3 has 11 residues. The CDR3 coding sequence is TGTGCTTCGTGGGGGGGTGAGACCCAGTACTTC. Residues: CASWGGETQYF.

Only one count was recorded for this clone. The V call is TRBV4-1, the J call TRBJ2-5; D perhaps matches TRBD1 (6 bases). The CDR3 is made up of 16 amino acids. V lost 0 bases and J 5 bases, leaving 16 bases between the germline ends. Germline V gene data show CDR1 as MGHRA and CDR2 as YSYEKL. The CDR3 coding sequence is TGCGCCAGCAGCCAAGAGGGGGCCCTGATGGGCGAGACCCAGTACTTC. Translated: CASSQEGALMGETQYF.

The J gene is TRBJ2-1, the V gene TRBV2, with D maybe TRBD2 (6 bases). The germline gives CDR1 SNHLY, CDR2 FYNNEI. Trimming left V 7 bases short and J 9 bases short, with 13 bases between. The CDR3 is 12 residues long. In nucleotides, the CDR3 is TGTGCCAGCACCACCGGGGGTGGTGAGCAGTTCTTC. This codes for CASTTGGGEQFF.

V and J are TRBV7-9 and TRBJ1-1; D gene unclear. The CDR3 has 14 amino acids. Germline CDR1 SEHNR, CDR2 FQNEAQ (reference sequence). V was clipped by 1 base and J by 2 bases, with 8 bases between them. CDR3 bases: TGTGCCAGCAGCTTAGTTCAGTTCAACACTGAAGCTTTCTTT. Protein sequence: CASSLVQFNTEAFF. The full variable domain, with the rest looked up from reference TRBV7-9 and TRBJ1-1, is DTGVSQNPRHKITKRGQNVTFRCDPISEHNRLYWYRQTLGQGPEFLTYFQNEAQLEKSRLLSDRFSAERPKGSFSTLEIQRTEQGDSAMYLCASSLVQFNTEAFFGQGTRLTVV.

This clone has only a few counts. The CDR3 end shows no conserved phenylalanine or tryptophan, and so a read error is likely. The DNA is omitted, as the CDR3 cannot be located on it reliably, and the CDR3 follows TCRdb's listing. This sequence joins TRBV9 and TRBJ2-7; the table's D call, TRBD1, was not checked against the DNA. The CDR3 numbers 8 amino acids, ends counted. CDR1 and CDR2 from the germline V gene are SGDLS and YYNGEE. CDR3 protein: CASSGHRL.

As DNA, the CDR3 is TGTGCCAGTAGTTCCCCGAGGGGGGGAACAGATACGCAGTATTTT. Translation gives CASSSPRGGTDTQYF. V usage is TRBV19 and J usage is TRBJ2-3, with TRBD2 as a possible D gene (7 bases). The V gene's germline CDR1 is LNHDA and CDR2 SQIVND (reference sequence). The ends were cut back, 5 bases at V and 3 bases at J, with 15 bases in the middle. CDR3 length: 15 residues.

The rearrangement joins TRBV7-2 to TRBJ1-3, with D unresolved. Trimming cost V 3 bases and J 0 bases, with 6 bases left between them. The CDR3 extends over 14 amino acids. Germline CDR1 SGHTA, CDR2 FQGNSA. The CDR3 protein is CASSFRNSGNTIYF. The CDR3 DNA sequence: TGTGCCAGCAGCTTTAGGAACTCTGGAAACACCATATATTTT. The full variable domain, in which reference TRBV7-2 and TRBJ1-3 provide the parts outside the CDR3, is GAGVSQSPSNKVTEKGKDVELRCDPISGHTALYWYRQSLGQGLEFLIYFQGNSAPDKSGLPSDRFSAERTGGSVSTLTIQRTQQEDSAVYLCASSFRNSGNTIYFGEGSWLTVV.

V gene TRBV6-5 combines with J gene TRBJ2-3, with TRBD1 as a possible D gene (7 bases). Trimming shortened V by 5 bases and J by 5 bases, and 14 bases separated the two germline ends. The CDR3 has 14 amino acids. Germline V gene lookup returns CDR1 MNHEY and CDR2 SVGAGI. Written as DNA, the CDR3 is TGTGCCAGCAGTCTCCAGGGGGAGGAAGATACGCAGTATTTT. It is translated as CASSLQGEEDTQYF.

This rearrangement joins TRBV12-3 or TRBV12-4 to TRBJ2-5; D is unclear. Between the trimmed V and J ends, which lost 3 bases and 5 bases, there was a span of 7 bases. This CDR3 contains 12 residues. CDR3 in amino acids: CASSFGEETQYF. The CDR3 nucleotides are TGTGCCAGCAGTTTTGGAGAGGAGACCCAGTACTTC.

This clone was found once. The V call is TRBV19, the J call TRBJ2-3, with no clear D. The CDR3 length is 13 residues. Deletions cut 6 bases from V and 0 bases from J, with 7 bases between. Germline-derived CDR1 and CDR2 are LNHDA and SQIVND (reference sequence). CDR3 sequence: CASRQASTDTQYF. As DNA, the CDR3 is TGTGCCAGTAGGCAGGCTAGCACAGATACGCAGTATTTT.

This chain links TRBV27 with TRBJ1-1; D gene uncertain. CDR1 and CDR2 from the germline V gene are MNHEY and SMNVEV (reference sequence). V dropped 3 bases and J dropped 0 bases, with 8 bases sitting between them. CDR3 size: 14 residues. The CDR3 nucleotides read TGTGCCAGCAGTTTTCAGCACCTGAACACTGAAGCTTTCTTT. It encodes CASSFQHLNTEAFF.

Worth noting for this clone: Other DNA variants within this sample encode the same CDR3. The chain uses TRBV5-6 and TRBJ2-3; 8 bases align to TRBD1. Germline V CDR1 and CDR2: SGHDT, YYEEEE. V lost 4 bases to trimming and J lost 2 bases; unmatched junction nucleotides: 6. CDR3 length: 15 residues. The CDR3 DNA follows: TGTGCCAGCAGCCAGGACAGGGAATTCACAGATACGCAGTATTTT. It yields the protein CASSQDREFTDTQYF. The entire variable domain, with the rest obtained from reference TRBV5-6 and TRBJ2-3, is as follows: DAGVTQSPTHLIKTRGQQVTLRCSPKSGHDTVSWYQQALGQGPQFIFQYYEEEERQRGNFPDRFSGHQFPNYSSELNVNALLLGDSALYLCASSQDREFTDTQYFGPGTRLTVL.

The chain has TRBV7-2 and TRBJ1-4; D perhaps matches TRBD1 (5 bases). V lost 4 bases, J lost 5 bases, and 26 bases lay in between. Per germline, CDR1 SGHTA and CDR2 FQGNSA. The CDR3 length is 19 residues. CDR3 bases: TGTGCCAGCAGCTCTCACCTCCCGGACAACCCCTGGGCAAATGAAAAACTGTTTTTT. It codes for CASSSHLPDNPWANEKLFF. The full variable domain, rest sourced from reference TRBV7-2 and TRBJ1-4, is GAGVSQSPSNKVTEKGKDVELRCDPISGHTALYWYRQSLGQGLEFLIYFQGNSAPDKSGLPSDRFSAERTGGSVSTLTIQRTQQEDSAVYLCASSSHLPDNPWANEKLFFGSGTQLSVL.

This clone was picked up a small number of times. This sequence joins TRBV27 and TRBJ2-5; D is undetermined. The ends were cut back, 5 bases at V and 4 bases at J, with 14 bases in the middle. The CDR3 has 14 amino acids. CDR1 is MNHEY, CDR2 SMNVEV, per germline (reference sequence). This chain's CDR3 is CASSPSRTGETQYF. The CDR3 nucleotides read TGTGCCAGCAGTCCCTCCAGGACCGGAGAGACCCAGTACTTC.

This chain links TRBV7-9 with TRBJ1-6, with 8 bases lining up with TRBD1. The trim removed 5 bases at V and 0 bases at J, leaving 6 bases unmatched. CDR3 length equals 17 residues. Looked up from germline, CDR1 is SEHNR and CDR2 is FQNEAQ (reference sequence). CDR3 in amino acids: CASSLRQGSSYNSPLHF. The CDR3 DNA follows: TGTGCCAGCAGCCTGAGACAGGGGAGCTCCTATAATTCACCCCTCCACTTT.

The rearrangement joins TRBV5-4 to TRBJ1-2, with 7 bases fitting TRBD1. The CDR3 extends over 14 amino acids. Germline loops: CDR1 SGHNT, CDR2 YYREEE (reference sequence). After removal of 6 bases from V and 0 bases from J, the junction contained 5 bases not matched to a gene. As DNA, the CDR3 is TGTGCCAGCACCCAAGGACAGGCTAACTATGGCTACACCTTC. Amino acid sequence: CASTQGQANYGYTF.

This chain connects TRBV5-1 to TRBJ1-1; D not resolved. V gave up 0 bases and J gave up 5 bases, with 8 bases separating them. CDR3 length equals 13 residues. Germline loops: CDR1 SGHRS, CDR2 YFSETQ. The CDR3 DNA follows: TGCGCCAGCAGCTTGGTGTACGGGACTGAAGCTTTCTTT. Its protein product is CASSLVYGTEAFF.

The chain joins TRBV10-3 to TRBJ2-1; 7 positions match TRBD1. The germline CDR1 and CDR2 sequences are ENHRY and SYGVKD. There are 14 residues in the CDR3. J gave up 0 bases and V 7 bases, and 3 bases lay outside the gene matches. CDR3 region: CAIKGADSYNEQFF. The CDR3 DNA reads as TGTGCCATCAAGGGGGCGGACTCCTACAATGAGCAGTTCTTC.

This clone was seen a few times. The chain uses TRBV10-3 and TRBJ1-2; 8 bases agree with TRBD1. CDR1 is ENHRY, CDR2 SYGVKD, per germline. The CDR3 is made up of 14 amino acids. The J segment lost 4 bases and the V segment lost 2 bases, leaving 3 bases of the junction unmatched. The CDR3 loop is CAISEADRAYGYTF. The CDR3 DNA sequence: TGTGCCATCAGTGAGGCGGACAGGGCCTATGGCTACACCTTC.

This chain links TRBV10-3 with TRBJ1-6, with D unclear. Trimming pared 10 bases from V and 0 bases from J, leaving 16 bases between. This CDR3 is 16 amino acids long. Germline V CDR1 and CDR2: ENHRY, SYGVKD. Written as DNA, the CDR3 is TGTGCCACAAAGAGAGGCGTCTTCTCCTATAATTCACCCCTCCACTTT. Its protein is CATKRGVFSYNSPLHF.

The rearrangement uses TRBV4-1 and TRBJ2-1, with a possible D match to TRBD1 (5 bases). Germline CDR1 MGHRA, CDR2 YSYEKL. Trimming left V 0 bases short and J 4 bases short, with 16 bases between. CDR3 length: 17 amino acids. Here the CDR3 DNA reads TGCGCCAGCAGCCAAGAATGGCAGGGTGGCCAATACAATGAGCAGTTCTTC. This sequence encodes CASSQEWQGGQYNEQFF.

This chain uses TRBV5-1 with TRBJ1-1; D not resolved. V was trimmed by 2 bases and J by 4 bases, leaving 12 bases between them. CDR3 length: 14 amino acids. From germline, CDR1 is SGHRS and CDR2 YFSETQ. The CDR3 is CASSLVGWGTEAFF. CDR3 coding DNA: TGCGCCAGCAGCTTAGTGGGTTGGGGCACTGAAGCTTTCTTT.

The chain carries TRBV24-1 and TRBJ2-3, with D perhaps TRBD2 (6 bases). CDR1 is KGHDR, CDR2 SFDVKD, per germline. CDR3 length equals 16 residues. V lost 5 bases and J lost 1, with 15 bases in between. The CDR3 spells CATSGTAGTGTDTQYF. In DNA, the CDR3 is TGTGCCACCAGTGGAACGGCGGGAACGGGCACAGATACGCAGTATTTT.

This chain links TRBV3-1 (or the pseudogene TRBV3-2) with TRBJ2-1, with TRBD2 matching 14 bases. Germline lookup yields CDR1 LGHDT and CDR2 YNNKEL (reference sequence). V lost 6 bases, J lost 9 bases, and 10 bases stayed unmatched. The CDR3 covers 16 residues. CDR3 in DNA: TGTGCCAGCAGGCCCTCCGGGACTAGCGGGAGCCTTGAGCAGTTCTTC. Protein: CASRPSGTSGSLEQFF.

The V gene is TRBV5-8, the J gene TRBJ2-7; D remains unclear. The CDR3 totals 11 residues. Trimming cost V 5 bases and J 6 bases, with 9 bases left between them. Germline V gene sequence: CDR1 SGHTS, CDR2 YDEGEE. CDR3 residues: CASSPRSEQYF. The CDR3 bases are TGTGCCAGCAGTCCGAGGAGCGAGCAGTACTTC.

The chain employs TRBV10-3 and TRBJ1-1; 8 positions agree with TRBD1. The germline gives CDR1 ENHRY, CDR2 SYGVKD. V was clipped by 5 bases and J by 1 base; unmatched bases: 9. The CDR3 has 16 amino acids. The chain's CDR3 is CAISPLLTGENTEAFF. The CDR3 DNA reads TGTGCCATCAGTCCCCTCCTGACAGGGGAGAACACTGAAGCTTTCTTT.